A single sample is the source of the 5 T cell receptor beta chains below, sequenced in a study of Graves' ophthalmopathy and Graves' hyperthyroidism. The TCR beta CDR3 regions underwent amplification from RNA transcripts. An initial RT-PCR round employing HTBI primers preceded a second-round multiplex PCR. MiXCR, run by TCRdb on the multiplex PCR reads, gives a single entry per CDR3 protein. The data hold 200,000 to 300,000 distinct CDR3 sequences, with around 42% observed a single time. The sequenced sample was peripheral blood. The receptor source for this set is an adult man with Graves' ophthalmopathy.

In this sample, this clonotype turned up a few times. J is TRBJ2-5 and V is TRBV20-1; 13 positions agree with TRBD2. Germline V CDR1 and CDR2: DFQATT, SNEGSKA (reference sequence). Trimming cost V 5 bases and J 4 bases; bases outside gene matches: 7. This CDR3 spans 15 amino acids. CDR3 DNA: TGCAGTGCTCGCCCACTAGCGGGGGGGCGAGAGACCCAGTACTTC. Translating gives CSARPLAGGRETQYF.

This clonotype was detected ten times or more. The chain has TRBV20-1 and TRBJ1-2; 7 nucleotides agree with TRBD1. After removal of 3 bases from V and 8 bases from J, the junction contained 6 bases not matched to a gene. Germline V gives CDR1 DFQATT, CDR2 SNEGSKA (reference sequence). The CDR3 length is 12 residues. CDR3: CSASGGGKGYTF. In DNA form, the CDR3 reads TGCAGTGCTAGCGGAGGGGGCAAGGGCTACACCTTC.

This chain joins TRBV7-7 and TRBJ2-2, with 10 positions matching TRBD2. CDR1 and CDR2 (germline): SSHAT, FNYEAQ (reference sequence). V lost 11 bases and J lost 4; bases outside the gene matches: 10. The CDR3 totals 15 residues. CDR3 sequence: CARSSGGSFTGELFF. CDR3 nucleotide sequence: TGTGCCCGGAGTAGCGGGGGGTCTTTCACCGGGGAGCTGTTTTTT.

This clonotype was seen more than once but under ten times. This chain uses TRBV29-1 with TRBJ1-1; no firm D call. Trimming cost V 4 bases and J 5 bases, with 11 bases left between them. CDR3 size: 12 residues. Germline loops: CDR1 SQVTM, CDR2 ANQGSEA. The CDR3 sequence is CSVARERTEAFF. The CDR3 DNA sequence: TGCAGCGTTGCCAGAGAAAGAACTGAAGCTTTCTTT.

The rearrangement joins TRBV7-9 to TRBJ2-6, with 11 positions matching TRBD1. Looked up from germline, CDR1 is SEHNR and CDR2 is FQNEAQ (reference sequence). Unmatched junction bases numbered 13, after V lost 5 bases and J lost 4 bases. This CDR3 spans 19 amino acids. The chain's CDR3 is CASSQDPGQGAHGANVLTF. Written as DNA, the CDR3 is TGTGCCAGCAGCCAAGATCCCGGACAGGGGGCGCACGGGGCCAACGTCCTGACTTTC. Variable domain in full (rest from reference TRBV7-9 and TRBJ2-6): DTGVSQNPRHKITKRGQNVTFRCDPISEHNRLYWYRQTLGQGPEFLTYFQNEAQLEKSRLLSDRFSAERPKGSFSTLEIQRTEQGDSAMYLCASSQDPGQGAHGANVLTFGAGSRLTVL.